This T cell receptor (beta chain) was retrieved from a study of human T cells and chemical hapten exposure. At the level of the study: Variability of per-sample TCR yields stemmed mainly from small differences in pooled library volume.

The study extracted total RNA from unfractionated whole blood. Findings and caveats of the study: TCRs at high frequency, those above 1 in 1000, did not change with DPC sensitization.

This clonotype was seen at least ten times. The antigen is undetermined. V was cut by 4 bases and J by 2 bases, with 7 bases left in between. CDR1 and CDR2 from the germline V gene are MRHNA and SNTAGT. The CDR3 runs to 13 residues. Individual cDNA molecules (in the library) carried attached unique molecular identifiers. TCRdb recomputed calls from the reads with MiXCR, one row per CDR3 protein. The profile shows about 120,000 distinct CDR3 sequences, over 7.5% of them singletons. The specimen was whole blood. The chain uses TRBV6-4 and TRBJ2-3; D is unresolved. The sequence came from a human donor in good health. Some clones in this sample may be carry-over from other donors' samples. The CDR3 is CASSAGDTDTQYF. The DNA for the CDR3 is TGTGCCAGCAGTGCTGGGGACACAGATACGCAGTATTTT.